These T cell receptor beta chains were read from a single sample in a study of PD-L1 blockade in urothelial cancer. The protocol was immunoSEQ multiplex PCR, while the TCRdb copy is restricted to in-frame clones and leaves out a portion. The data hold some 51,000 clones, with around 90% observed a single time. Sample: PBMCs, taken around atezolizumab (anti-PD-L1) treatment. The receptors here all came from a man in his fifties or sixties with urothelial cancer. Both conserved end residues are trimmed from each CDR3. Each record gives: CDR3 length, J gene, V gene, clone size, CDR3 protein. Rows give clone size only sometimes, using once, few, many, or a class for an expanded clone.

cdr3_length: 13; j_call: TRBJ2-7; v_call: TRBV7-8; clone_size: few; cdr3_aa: ASSSNRQGGYEQY
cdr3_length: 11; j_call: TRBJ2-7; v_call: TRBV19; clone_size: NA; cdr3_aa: ASTPKVGYEQY
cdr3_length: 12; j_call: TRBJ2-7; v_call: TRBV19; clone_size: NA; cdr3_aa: ASQPRQGIYEQY
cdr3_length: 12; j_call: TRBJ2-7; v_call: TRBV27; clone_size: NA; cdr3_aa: ASSKQTGSDEQY
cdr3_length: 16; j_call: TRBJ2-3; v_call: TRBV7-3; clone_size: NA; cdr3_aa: ASRTLGRGGQGTDTQY
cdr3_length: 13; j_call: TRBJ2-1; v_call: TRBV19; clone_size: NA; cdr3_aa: ASRPSSGDYNEQF
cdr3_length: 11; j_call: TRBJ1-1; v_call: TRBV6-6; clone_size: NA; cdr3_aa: ASSPSGYTEAF
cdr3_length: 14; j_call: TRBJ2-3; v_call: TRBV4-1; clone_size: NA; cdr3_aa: ASSPLSGQITDTQY
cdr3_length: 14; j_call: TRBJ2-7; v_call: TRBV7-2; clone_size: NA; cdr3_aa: ASSLAGAGGSYEQY
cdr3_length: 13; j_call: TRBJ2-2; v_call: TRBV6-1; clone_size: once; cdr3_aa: ASNSGQGAGGELF
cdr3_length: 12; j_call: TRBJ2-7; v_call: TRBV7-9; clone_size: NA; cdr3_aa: ASSLTSGTYEQY
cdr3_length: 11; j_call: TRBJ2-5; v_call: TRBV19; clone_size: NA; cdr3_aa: ASSISGQETQY
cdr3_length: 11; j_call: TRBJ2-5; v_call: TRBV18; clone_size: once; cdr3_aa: ASSGGLQETQY